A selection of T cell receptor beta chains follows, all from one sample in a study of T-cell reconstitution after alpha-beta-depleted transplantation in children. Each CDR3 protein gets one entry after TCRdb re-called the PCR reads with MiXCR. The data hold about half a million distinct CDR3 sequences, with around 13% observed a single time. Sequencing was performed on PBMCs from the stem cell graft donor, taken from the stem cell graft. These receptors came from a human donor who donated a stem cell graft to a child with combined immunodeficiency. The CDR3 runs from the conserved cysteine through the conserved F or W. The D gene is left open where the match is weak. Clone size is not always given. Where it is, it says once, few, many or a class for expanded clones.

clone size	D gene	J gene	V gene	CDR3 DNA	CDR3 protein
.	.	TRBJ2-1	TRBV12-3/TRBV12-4	TGTGCCAGCAGTCCTACGAATAGACAGACTGAGCAGTTCTTC	CASSPTNRQTEQFF
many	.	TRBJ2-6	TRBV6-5	TGTGCCAGCAGTTACTCTACCCCGGGTCGCTCTGGGGCCAACGTCCTGACTTTC	CASSYSTPGRSGANVLTF
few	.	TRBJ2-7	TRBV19	TGTGCCAGTTCCGAACTTGGGCAGGCGGATTACGAGCAGTACTTC	CASSELGQADYEQYF
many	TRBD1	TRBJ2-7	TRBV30	TGTGCCTGGACTGGACAGGGTTCGGTCTCCTACGAGCAGTACTTC	CAWTGQGSVSYEQYF
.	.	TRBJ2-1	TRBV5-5	TGTGCCAGCAGCTTCGCAGGTGGGGATGAGCAGTTCTTC	CASSFAGGDEQFF
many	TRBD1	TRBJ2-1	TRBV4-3	TGCGCCAGCAGCCAACTACAGGGGAATGAGCAGTTCTTC	CASSQLQGNEQFF
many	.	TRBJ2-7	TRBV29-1	TGCAGCGTTAGGGTATCCTACGAGCAGTACTTC	CSVRVSYEQYF
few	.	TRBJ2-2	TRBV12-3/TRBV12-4	TGTGCCAGCAGTTTAGGTTTGTCACTCCGGCCCGGGGAGCTGTTTTTT	CASSLGLSLRPGELFF
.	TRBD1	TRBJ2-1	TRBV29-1	TGCAGCGTCTTACACGGGACAGGGAAGAGGAATGAGCAGTTCTTC	CSVLHGTGKRNEQFF
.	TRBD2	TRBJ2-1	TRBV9	TGTGCCAGCAGCGTAGTCGACCTAGCGGGCAATGAGCAGTTCTTC	CASSVVDLAGNEQFF
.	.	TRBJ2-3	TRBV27	TGTGCCAGCGGAAACCGAGGGTCGGCGCAGTATTTT	CASGNRGSAQYF
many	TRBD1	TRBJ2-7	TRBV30	TGTGCCTGGAGAGGGACAGGGGCGGCCTACGAGCAGTACTTC	CAWRGTGAAYEQYF
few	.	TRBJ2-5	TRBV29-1	TGCAGCGTCGGAAGTGAGCGGACCCAGTACTTC	CSVGSERTQYF
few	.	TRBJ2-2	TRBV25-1	TGTGCCAGCAGTAGCCGACTACTCGCGAACACCGGGGAGCTGTTTTTT	CASSSRLLANTGELFF
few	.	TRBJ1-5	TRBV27	TGTGCCAGCAGTCTACAGGGAAGGGGTCAGCCCCAGCATTTT	CASSLQGRGQPQHF
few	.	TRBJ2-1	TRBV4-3	TGCGCCAGCAGCCAAGATACATTCGCTAGCTCCGTTACTGGTGAGCAGTTCTTC	CASSQDTFASSVTGEQFF
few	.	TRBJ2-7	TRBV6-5	TGTGCCAGCAGTTACTCGGTAAGGGTCGACGAGCAGTACTTC	CASSYSVRVDEQYF
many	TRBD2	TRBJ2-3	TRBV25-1	TGTGCCAGCAGCCGACTAGCGGGAGAAGAAGATACGCAGTATTTT	CASSRLAGEEDTQYF
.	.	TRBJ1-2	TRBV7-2	TGTGCCAGCAGCTTAGTGTCAGGACGGACGAACTATGGCTACACCTTC	CASSLVSGRTNYGYTF
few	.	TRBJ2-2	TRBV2	TGTGCCAGCAGTTTTCAGGGAGAAATGGCCGGGGAGCTGTTTTTT	CASSFQGEMAGELFF
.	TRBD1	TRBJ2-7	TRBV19	TGTGCCAGTAGTATGGGGACAGGGGGAGGCTACGAGCAGTACTTC	CASSMGTGGGYEQYF
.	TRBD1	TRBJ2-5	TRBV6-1	TGTGCCAGCGGTACAGGGGGCGAAGAGACCCAGTACTTC	CASGTGGEETQYF
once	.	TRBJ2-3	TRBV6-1	TGTGCCAGCAGACCCGGGACCGAATCCACAGATACGCAGTATTTT	CASRPGTESTDTQYF
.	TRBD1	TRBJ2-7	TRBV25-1	TGTGCCAGCAGGGGGACAGGGGGCGCGACCCACGAGCAGTACTTC	CASRGTGGATHEQYF
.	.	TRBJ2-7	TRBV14	TGTGCCAGCAGCCAAGCTGGACTGGTCTACGAGCAGTACTTC	CASSQAGLVYEQYF
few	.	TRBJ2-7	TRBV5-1	TGCGCCAGCGCCCCGAAGGACCCCTACGAGCAGTACTTC	CASAPKDPYEQYF
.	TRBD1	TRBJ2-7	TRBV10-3	TGTGCCATCAGTGTAGGGACAGGGAACTTCGACGAGCAGTACTTC	CAISVGTGNFDEQYF
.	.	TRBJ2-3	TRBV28	TGTGCCAGCAGTTTATGGGCAACCGCGGGGACAGATACGCAGTATTTT	CASSLWATAGTDTQYF
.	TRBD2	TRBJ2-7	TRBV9	TGTGCCAGCAGCGGAGGGACTAACGAGCAGTACTTC	CASSGGTNEQYF
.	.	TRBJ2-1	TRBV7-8	TGTGCCAGCAGCCGTTGGGAGGCAGCAACCAAACCGGGTTACAATGAGCAGTTCTTC	CASSRWEAATKPGYNEQFF
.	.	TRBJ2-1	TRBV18	TGTGCCAGCTCACCGAACGTCGAGCAGCAGTTCTTC	CASSPNVEQQFF
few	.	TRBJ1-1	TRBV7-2	TGTGCCAGCAGCTTTACAGGGACTGAAGCTTTCTTT	CASSFTGTEAFF
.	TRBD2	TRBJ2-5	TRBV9	TGTGCCAGCAGCGGAACTAGCGGGAGTCGGTCAGAGACCCAGTACTTC	CASSGTSGSRSETQYF
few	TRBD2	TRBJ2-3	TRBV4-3	TGCGCCAGCAGCCAGGCCCCGGGACTAGCGGGAGGAGATACGCAGTATTTT	CASSQAPGLAGGDTQYF
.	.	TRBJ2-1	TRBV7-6	TGTGCCAGCAGCTTAGGGGGCGCCGTGGGATCCTACAATGAGCAGTTCTTC	CASSLGGAVGSYNEQFF
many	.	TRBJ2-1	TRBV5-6	TGTGCCAGCAGCTTGGGGCATGAGCAGTTCTTC	CASSLGHEQFF
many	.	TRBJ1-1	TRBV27	TGTGCCAGCAGTTTAAGGGGCAGCACTGAAGCTTTCTTT	CASSLRGSTEAFF
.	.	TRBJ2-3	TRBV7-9	TGTGCCAGCAGCTTAGAGGGGGGGCTTGCAGATACGCAGTATTTT	CASSLEGGLADTQYF
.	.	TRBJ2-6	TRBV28	TGTGCCAGCAGTTTAATTGATTCTGGGGCCAACGTCCTGACTTTC	CASSLIDSGANVLTF
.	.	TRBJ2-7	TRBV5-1	TGCGCCAGCAGCTTGGACAGGGATCCTTCCGAGCAGTACTTC	CASSLDRDPSEQYF
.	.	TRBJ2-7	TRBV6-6	TGTGCCAGCAGGGCCCCGGGAGAGGACGAGCAGTACTTC	CASRAPGEDEQYF
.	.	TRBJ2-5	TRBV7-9	TGTGCCAGCAGCGGACCTTCGGGGGAGACCCAGTACTTC	CASSGPSGETQYF
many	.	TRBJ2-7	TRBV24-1	TGTGCCACCAGTGATGGGGCCGGGTCCTACGAGCAGTACTTC	CATSDGAGSYEQYF
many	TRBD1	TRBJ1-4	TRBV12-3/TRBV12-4	TGTGCCAGCAGTTTTAGCGGGACAGGACTTTTTGAAAAACTGTTTTTT	CASSFSGTGLFEKLFF
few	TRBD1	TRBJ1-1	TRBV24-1	TGTGCCACCAGGTCTTACAGGGGGACTGAAGCTTTCTTT	CATRSYRGTEAFF
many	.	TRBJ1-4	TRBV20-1	TGCAGTGCTAGACCATTTGTGGGGGAAAAACTGTTTTTT	CSARPFVGEKLFF
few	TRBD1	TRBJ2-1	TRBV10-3	TGTGCCATCAGTGAAAGGGGGCTTAACAATGAGCAGTTCTTC	CAISERGLNNEQFF
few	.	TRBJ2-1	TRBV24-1	TGTGCCACCAGTGGAGGCCACAATGAGCAGTTCTTC	CATSGGHNEQFF
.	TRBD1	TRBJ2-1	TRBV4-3	TGCGCCAGCAGCCAAGATCAGACAGGGAGCAATGAGCAGTTCTTC	CASSQDQTGSNEQFF
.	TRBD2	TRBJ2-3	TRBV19	TGTGCCAGTAGTCGGACTAGCGGGAGTGGGAATACGCAGTATTTT	CASSRTSGSGNTQYF
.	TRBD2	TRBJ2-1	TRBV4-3	TGCGCCAGCAGCCAAGCTACGGGGGAGGGCCAATCCTACAATGAGCAGTTCTTC	CASSQATGEGQSYNEQFF
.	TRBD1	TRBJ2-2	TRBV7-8	TGTGCCAGCAGCTTATTGACCCAGGGGGATGGGGAGCTGTTTTTT	CASSLLTQGDGELFF
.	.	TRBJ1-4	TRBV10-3	TGTGCCATCGCGGGCGGACGGGGAAATGAAAAACTGTTTTTT	CAIAGGRGNEKLFF
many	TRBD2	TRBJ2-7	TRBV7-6	TGTGCCAGCAGCTTAGACGGGAGGGCCCCGTACTTC	CASSLDGRAPYF
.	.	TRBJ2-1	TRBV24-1	TGTGCCACCAGTGACCCTGATGGCTCGGATGAGCAGTTCTTC	CATSDPDGSDEQFF
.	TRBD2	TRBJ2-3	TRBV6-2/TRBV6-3	TGTGCCAGCAGTGGCGCGGGGGACACAGATACGCAGTATTTT	CASSGAGDTDTQYF
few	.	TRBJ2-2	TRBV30	TGTGCCTGGAACAAGAACACCGGGGAGCTGTTTTTT	CAWNKNTGELFF
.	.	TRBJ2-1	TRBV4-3	TGCGCCAGCAGCCAATTAGGAGGGGTCAACCCCTACAATGAGCAGTTCTTC	CASSQLGGVNPYNEQFF
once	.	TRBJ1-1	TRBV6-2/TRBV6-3	TGTGCCAGCAGTGTGGGGCTACAGGGCGGGACTGAAGCTTTCTTT	CASSVGLQGGTEAFF